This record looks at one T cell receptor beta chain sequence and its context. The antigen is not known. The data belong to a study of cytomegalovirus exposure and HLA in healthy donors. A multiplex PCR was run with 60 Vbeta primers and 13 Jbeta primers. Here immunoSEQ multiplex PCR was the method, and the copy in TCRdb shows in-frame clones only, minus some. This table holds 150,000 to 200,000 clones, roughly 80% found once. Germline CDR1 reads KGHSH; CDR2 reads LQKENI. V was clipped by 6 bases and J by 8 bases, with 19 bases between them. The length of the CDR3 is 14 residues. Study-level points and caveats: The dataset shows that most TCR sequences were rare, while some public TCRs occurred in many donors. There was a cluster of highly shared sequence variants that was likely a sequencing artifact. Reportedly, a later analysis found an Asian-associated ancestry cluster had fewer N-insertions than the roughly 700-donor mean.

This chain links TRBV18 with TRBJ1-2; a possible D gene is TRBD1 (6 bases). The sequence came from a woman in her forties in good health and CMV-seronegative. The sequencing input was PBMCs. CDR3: CASSRDSTGEGYTF. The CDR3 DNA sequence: TGTGCCAGCTCGCGAGACTCGACAGGAGAGGGCTACACCTTC.